Listed here are 14 T cell receptor beta chains from one sample, sequenced in a study of CD8 T cells in Susac syndrome. Reverse transcription of 0.5 to 1 ug RNA was carried out with random hexamers. MiXCR, run by TCRdb on the immunoSEQ multiplex PCR reads, gives a single entry per CDR3 protein. This table holds around 300,000 distinct CDR3 sequences, roughly 85% found once. The sequenced sample was CD8+ T cells from PBMCs. These receptors originate from a human donor with multiple sclerosis.

There are a few counts of this clonotype. The chain joins TRBV7-2 to TRBJ2-6; 9 positions agree with TRBD1. The germline gives CDR1 SGHTA, CDR2 FQGNSA. The length of the CDR3 is 19 residues. The V gene end was trimmed by 8 bases and the J gene end by 0 bases; junction bases not matched to a gene: 14. CDR3 in amino acids: CASVLGGQGILSGANVLTF. In nucleotides, the CDR3 is TGTGCCAGCGTTCTAGGGGGACAGGGAATTCTCTCTGGGGCCAACGTCCTGACTTTC.

As regards this clonotype: Germline is not matched at one junction end, which may reflect a read error. CDR3 sequence: CASSLSAYNEQFF. The CDR3 DNA sequence: TGCGCCAGCAGCTTGTCTGCCTACAATGAGCAGTTCTTC. This sequence joins TRBV27 and TRBJ2-1; D is uncertain. Germline values: CDR1 MNHEY, CDR2 SMNVEV (reference sequence). The CDR3 contains 13 residues.

This clonotype occurred a few times. The rearrangement joins TRBV27 to TRBJ2-7, with 10 bases aligning to TRBD2. Per the germline V gene, CDR1 is MNHEY and CDR2 is SMNVEV (reference sequence). There are 15 residues in the CDR3. The trim removed 5 bases at V and 1 base at J, leaving 5 bases unmatched. Here the CDR3 reads CASSTPSGSSYEQYF. DNA of the CDR3: TGTGCCAGCAGTACACCTAGCGGGAGTTCCTACGAGCAGTACTTC.

The chain links TRBV11-2 to TRBJ2-7, with TRBD1 matching over 7 bases. Germline loops: CDR1 SGHAT, CDR2 FQNNGV. This CDR3 spans 13 amino acids. V was clipped by 10 bases and J by 0 bases; unmatched bases: 6. The CDR3 DNA reads TGTGCCACTTCGACAGGGAGCTCCTACGAGCAGTACTTC. This translates into CATSTGSSYEQYF.

The chain employs TRBV29-1 and TRBJ1-2; TRBD1 agrees at 7 bases. The V segment lost 5 bases and the J segment 1 base; nucleotides outside the gene matches: 10. The length of the CDR3 is 15 residues. Germline V CDR1 and CDR2: SQVTM, ANQGSEA. The DNA of the CDR3 is TGCAGCGTTTCGGGACAGCCGAACTTTAACTATGGCTACACCTTC. This sequence encodes CSVSGQPNFNYGYTF.

This chain links TRBV21-1 with TRBJ1-1; TRBD1, the D gene given by the table, was not confirmed from the DNA. TRBV21-1 is designated a pseudogene. The CDR3 loop spans 13 amino acids. The chain's CDR3 is CASRTEGNTEAFF. In nucleotides, the CDR3 is TGTGCCTCTAGGACAGAGGGTAACACTGAAGCTTTCTTT.

The genes are TRBV7-3 and TRBJ2-1; TRBD2 aligns across 12 bases. V trimming: 4 bases; J trimming: 5 bases; junction bases outside the gene matches: 6. Germline assignment: CDR1 SGHTA and CDR2 FQGTGA. This CDR3 comprises 16 residues. The CDR3 coding sequence is TGTGCCAGCAGCTCCTCTGGACTAGCGGGAAACAATGAGCAGTTCTTC. Protein: CASSSSGLAGNNEQFF.

The chain has TRBV5-5 and TRBJ2-6; D is undetermined. This CDR3 comprises 16 residues. Between the trimmed V and J ends, which lost 1 base and 4 bases, there was a span of 12 bases. Germline assignment: CDR1 SGHKS and CDR2 YYEKEE (reference sequence). Here the CDR3 reads CASSLKQFQGANVLTF. CDR3 DNA: TGTGCCAGCAGCTTGAAGCAGTTCCAAGGGGCCAACGTCCTGACTTTC.

This clonotype was counted between two and nine times. This rearrangement joins TRBV12-3 or TRBV12-4 to TRBJ2-1, with TRBD2 identical over 7 bases. V lost 1 base and J lost 5; bases outside the gene matches: 5. The CDR3 runs 15 residues. The CDR3 bases are TGTGCCAGCAGTTTAGTTCTAGCGGTAGACAATGAGCAGTTCTTC. Translation: CASSLVLAVDNEQFF.

The chain joins TRBV9 to TRBJ2-2; D call uncertain. Germline V gene sequence: CDR1 SGDLS, CDR2 YYNGEE. CDR3 length: 15 residues. Trimming removed 0 bases from V and 5 bases from J, with 11 bases in between. The CDR3 DNA sequence: TGTGCCAGCAGCGTAGAACGGTCGAGAACCGGGGAGCTGTTTTTT. It translates to CASSVERSRTGELFF.

This chain connects TRBV27 to TRBJ2-1; 9 nucleotides match TRBD2. CDR1 is MNHEY and CDR2 is SMNVEV in the germline V gene (reference sequence). The V segment lost 2 bases and the J segment 8 bases; nucleotides outside the gene matches: 7. CDR3 length equals 15 residues. The CDR3: CASSLAGGGVDEQFF. DNA of the CDR3: TGTGCCAGCAGTTTAGCGGGAGGGGGGGTCGATGAGCAGTTCTTC.

This rearrangement joins TRBV6-2 or TRBV6-3 to TRBJ2-1; 9 bases line up with TRBD2. The CDR3 loop spans 15 amino acids. Germline CDR1 reads MNHEY; CDR2 reads SVGEGT. Germline trimming cut 4 bases from V and 7 bases from J; bases unmatched to any gene: 8. CDR3 nucleotide sequence: TGTGCCAGCAGTTCGACTAGCGGCGGCTGGAATGAGCAGTTCTTC. This gives the protein CASSSTSGGWNEQFF.

The chain couples TRBV5-4 to TRBJ1-1; TRBD1 aligns across 10 bases. CDR1 SGHNT and CDR2 YYREEE come from the germline V gene (reference sequence). This CDR3 is built from 14 residues. With V trimmed by 3 bases and J by 5 bases, 4 bases remained unmatched. Here the CDR3 DNA reads TGTGCCAGCAGCTCGGACAGGGGGAGGACTGAAGCTTTCTTT. Translating gives CASSSDRGRTEAFF.

The gene calls are TRBV27 and TRBJ1-5, with D uncertain. The V and J ends lost 2 bases and 0 bases respectively, with 11 bases between them. The CDR3 sequence is 16 residues long. Per germline, CDR1 MNHEY and CDR2 SMNVEV (reference sequence). CDR3 sequence reads: CASSLGSPVSNQPQHF. CDR3 coding DNA: TGTGCCAGCAGTTTAGGATCCCCGGTTAGCAATCAGCCCCAGCATTTT.